This TCR beta chain was sequenced for a study of blood T cell repertoires in COVID-19. Looking at the study overall: COVID-19 samples collected from the United States, Italy and Spain covered acute and convalescent phases. Sources were T cells, B-cell-depleted T cells, or PBMCs; the material itself was cDNA or gDNA.

Per the original data handling: By means of reference gene primer amplification, nucleated cell counts were estimated. Clones were read by immunoSEQ multiplex PCR, and TCRdb kept only the in-frame ones, dropping some. V and J calls and clone size are as listed in that table; D and trimming were resolved from the DNA. The sample includes under 250,000 clones, about 80% seen only once; the top ten take approximately 9.1%. Looked up from germline, CDR1 is KGHDR and CDR2 is SFDVKD. V was shortened by 2 bases and J by 5 bases, with 6 bases between the two germline ends. The CDR3 is 13 amino acids. The chain uses TRBV24-1 and TRBJ2-1; D unresolved. The specimen was peripheral blood. This sequence originates from a man older than 75 with acute or convalescent COVID-19. CDR3 nucleotides: TGTGCCACCAGTGATTCGAACAACAATGAGCAGTTCTTC. This gives the protein CATSDSNNNEQFF.